A selection of T cell receptor beta chains follows, all from one sample in a study of shared clonotypes between healthy human individuals. TCRdb keeps only in-frame clones here, not all; method: immunoSEQ multiplex PCR. The data contain around 1.9 million clones, approximately 94% of them singletons. Sample: naive CD8+ T cells from PBMCs. Every receptor here comes from a man between 18 and 35 years old in good health. Some clones in this sample may be carry-over from other donors' samples. Both conserved end residues are part of each CDR3. The D gene is left open where the match is weak. Clone sizes are given selectively: once, few, many, or a class where the clone is expanded.

cdr3_length,v_call,j_call,clone_size,d_call,cdr3_nt,cdr3_aa
15,TRBV6-5,TRBJ1-1,NA,NA,TGTGCCAGCAGCATTAGGGACGGGATGAACACTGAAGCTTTCTTT,CASSIRDGMNTEAFF
12,TRBV18,TRBJ2-7,NA,NA,TGTGCCAGCTCACCAGTATACGGCGAGCAGTACTTC,CASSPVYGEQYF
17,TRBV28,TRBJ2-7,NA,TRBD2,TGTGCCAGCAGTTTACCGTTCACTAGCGGAAGAACCTACGAGCAGTACTTC,CASSLPFTSGRTYEQYF
15,TRBV4-1,TRBJ2-5,NA,NA,TGCGCCAGCAGCCACCCGGGCAGACCCCAAGAGACCCAGTACTTC,CASSHPGRPQETQYF
14,TRBV7-7,TRBJ2-2,NA,NA,TGTGCCAGCAGGGAGACTACCTACACCGGGGGGCTGTTTTTT,CASRETTYTGGLFF
13,TRBV29-1,TRBJ1-1,NA,NA,TGCAGCGCCTTGGGGGGACCGAACACTGAAGCTTTCTTT,CSALGGPNTEAFF
14,TRBV9,TRBJ2-7,NA,NA,TGTGCCAGCAGCGTAGGGCTAGCCGCCTACGAGCAGTACTTC,CASSVGLAAYEQYF
15,TRBV27,TRBJ1-2,NA,NA,TGTGCCAGCAGTTTATGGGGGGGCTCTAACTATGGCTACACCTTC,CASSLWGGSNYGYTF
15,TRBV28,TRBJ1-4,NA,TRBD1,TGTGCCAGCGGGCGACAGGGCGCCGTGGGGGAAAAACTGTTTTTT,CASGRQGAVGEKLFF
17,TRBV28,TRBJ1-5,NA,NA,TGTGCCAGCAGTTGGGCCTGGGGGGCGCGTGGCAATCAGCCCCAGCATTTT,CASSWAWGARGNQPQHF
15,TRBV4-3,TRBJ2-1,once,TRBD1,TGCGCCAGCAGCCCCGGGACAGGCTCCTACAATGAGCAGTTCTTC,CASSPGTGSYNEQFF
13,TRBV12-5,TRBJ1-2,NA,NA,TGTGCTAGTGGTCCGGGGGGGTGGTATGGCTACACCTTC,CASGPGGWYGYTF
13,TRBV28,TRBJ2-7,NA,NA,TGTGCCAGCAGTTTATCCAGCCCTTACGAGCAGTACTTC,CASSLSSPYEQYF
12,TRBV27,TRBJ2-3,NA,NA,TGTGCCAGCAGTTTACTGGGGGATACGCAGTATTTT,CASSLLGDTQYF
16,TRBV27,TRBJ2-7,NA,NA,TGTGCCAGCAGTTTAAATCTTGGGGCTAGCGACTACGAGCAGTACTTC,CASSLNLGASDYEQYF
15,TRBV6-6,TRBJ2-1,NA,TRBD2,TGTGCCAGCAGTTTCAGCGGGAGGGCCGAGGGTGAGCAGTTCTTC,CASSFSGRAEGEQFF
14,TRBV5-6,TRBJ2-7,NA,TRBD1,TGTGCCAGTACAACAGGGGGCGCGCAGTACGAGCAGTACTTC,CASTTGGAQYEQYF
15,TRBV7-9,TRBJ1-1,NA,NA,TGTGCCAGCAGCTCCAAACTTTCCGGGGTCTCTGAAGCTTTCTTT,CASSSKLSGVSEAFF
15,TRBV9,TRBJ2-2,NA,NA,TGTGCCAGCAGCACCCGGACAGACCTAGGGCGGGAGCTGTTTTTT,CASSTRTDLGRELFF
15,TRBV9,TRBJ2-7,NA,NA,TGTGCCAGCAGCGCACTTTGGGGGGCTTATGACGAGCAGTACTTC,CASSALWGAYDEQYF
12,TRBV28,TRBJ2-7,NA,TRBD2,TGTGCAGCGTTGGGTAGCGGGAGCGAGCAGTACTTC,CAALGSGSEQYF
18,TRBV7-9,TRBJ2-1,NA,TRBD2,TGTGCCAGCAGCAATATTTACATACAGCGGGAGGGCCGGAATGAGCAGTTCTTC,CASSNIYIQREGRNEQFF
13,TRBV19,TRBJ2-7,NA,NA,TGTGCCAGTAGTCCCGAGTACTCCTACGAGCAGTACTTC,CASSPEYSYEQYF
15,TRBV27,TRBJ1-1,NA,NA,TGTGCCAGCAGTTTTGGGGGGCTTATCGGCACTGAAGCTTTCTTT,CASSFGGLIGTEAFF
16,TRBV19,TRBJ2-1,NA,NA,TGTGCCAGTAGTACAGACCGGGACGGCAACCCCCGTGAGCAGTTCTTC,CASSTDRDGNPREQFF
17,TRBV11-2,TRBJ2-1,NA,TRBD2,TGTGCCAGCAGCTTAAGCGCGGGGGTAGCGGGAGTCGGTGAGCAGTTCTTC,CASSLSAGVAGVGEQFF
13,TRBV7-3,TRBJ2-1,NA,NA,TGTGCCAGCAGCTTACCTCCCTACAATGAGCAGTTCTTC,CASSLPPYNEQFF
12,TRBV28,TRBJ2-1,once,NA,TGTGCCAGCAAAACAGGGAGCAATGAGCAGTTCTTC,CASKTGSNEQFF
16,TRBV15,TRBJ2-3,NA,NA,TGTGCCACCAGCAGAGATCGGAGGGGCCGCACAGATACGCAGTATTTT,CATSRDRRGRTDTQYF
14,TRBV7-9,TRBJ1-1,NA,TRBD1,TGTGCCAGCAGCTTAGGCCGGGACAGGGGTACGGCTTTCTTT,CASSLGRDRGTAFF
13,TRBV9,TRBJ2-1,NA,NA,TGTGCCAGCAGCCCTCCCATTTACAATGAGCAGTTCTTC,CASSPPIYNEQFF
13,TRBV11-2,TRBJ2-7,NA,NA,TGTGCCAGCAGCTTAGCGGCGGTCTACGAGCAGTACTTC,CASSLAAVYEQYF